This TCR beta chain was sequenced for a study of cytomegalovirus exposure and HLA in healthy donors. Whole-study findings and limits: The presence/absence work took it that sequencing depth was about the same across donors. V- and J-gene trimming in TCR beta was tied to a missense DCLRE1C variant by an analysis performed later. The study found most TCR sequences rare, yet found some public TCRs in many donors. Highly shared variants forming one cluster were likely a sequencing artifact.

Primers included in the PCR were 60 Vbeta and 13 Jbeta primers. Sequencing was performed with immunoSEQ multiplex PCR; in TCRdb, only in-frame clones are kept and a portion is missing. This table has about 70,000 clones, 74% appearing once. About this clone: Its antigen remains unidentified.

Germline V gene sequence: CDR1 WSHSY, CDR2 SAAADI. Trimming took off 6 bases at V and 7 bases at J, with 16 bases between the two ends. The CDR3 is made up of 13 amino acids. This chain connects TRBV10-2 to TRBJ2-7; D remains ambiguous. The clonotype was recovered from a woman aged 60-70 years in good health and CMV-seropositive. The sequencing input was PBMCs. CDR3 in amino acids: CASSLPPLLEQYF. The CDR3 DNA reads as TGCGCCAGCAGCCTCCCTCCCCTATTGGAGCAGTACTTC.